This T cell receptor (beta chain) derives from a study of OX40 agonist ivuxolimab in advanced cancers. TCRdb's table, derived via immunoSEQ multiplex PCR, lists solely in-frame clones and lacks some. The sample holds 60,000 to 70,000 clones; about 90% are singletons and the top ten take approximately 2.6%. CDR1 and CDR2 (germline): ENHRY, SYGVKD. The V end lost 8 bases, the J end lost 7 bases, and 15 bases lay between the germline ends. The CDR3 loop spans 13 amino acids. Sequencing was performed on CD4+ or CD8+ T cells sorted from blood, taken in a trial of the OX40 agonist ivuxolimab. V gene TRBV10-3 combines with J gene TRBJ1-5; possible D gene TRBD1, 5 bases. This TCR was recovered from an adult with an advanced solid tumor such as melanoma, head and neck, liver or kidney cancer. The CDR3 loop reads CAIQAGTGQPQHF. Here the CDR3 DNA reads TGTGCCATCCAGGCAGGGACGGGGCAGCCCCAGCATTTT.